Listed here are 20 T cell receptor beta chains from one sample, sequenced in a study of blood T cells in healthy people across ages. The second PCR ran about 6 to 12 cycles with a sample-barcoded 5' primer and J-beta primers. TCRdb analysed the 5' RACE reads with MiXCR anew, one entry per CDR3 protein. The sample lists under 1,100,000 distinct CDR3 sequences, roughly a quarter occurring once. This same sample was also part of a study on T cells of mothers and their children.

Sequencing was done on a sample of blood. Source of these receptors: a girl aged 2 to 9 in good health.

This clonotype appeared a few times. Here the CDR3 DNA reads TGCGCCAGCAGCCCTACCTCGACAGGGGCAAAGGAAAAACTGTTTTTT. The encoded protein is CASSPTSTGAKEKLFF. V is TRBV5-1 and J is TRBJ1-4; 8 positions agree with TRBD1. Germline CDR1 and CDR2: SGHRS and YFSETQ. The trim removed 4 bases at V and 8 bases at J, leaving 13 bases unmatched. The CDR3 is 16 residues long. Drawing the rest from reference TRBV5-1 and TRBJ1-4, the complete variable domain is KAGVTQTPRYLIKTRGQQVTLSCSPISGHRSVSWYQQTPGQGLQFLFEYFSETQRNKGNFPGRFSGRQFSNSRSEMNVSTLELGDSALYLCASSPTSTGAKEKLFFGSGTQLSVL.

This clonotype was picked up a small number of times. The chain joins TRBV5-5 to TRBJ2-7; D is undetermined. The germline V and J ends were trimmed by 0 bases and 0 bases, with 10 bases remaining between them. Germline CDR1 SGHKS, CDR2 YYEKEE (reference sequence). This CDR3 has 15 residues. The CDR3 reads CASSLGNLFSYEQYF. CDR3 sequence (DNA): TGTGCCAGCAGCTTGGGAAATCTCTTCTCCTACGAGCAGTACTTC.

This rearrangement joins TRBV7-2 to TRBJ2-1; D is uncertain. This CDR3 has 17 residues. The ends were cut back, 5 bases at V and 0 bases at J, with 17 bases in the middle. Per the germline V gene, CDR1 is SGHTA and CDR2 is FQGNSA. The CDR3 DNA reads as TGTGCCAGCAGCCCTCTCTGGATCGTGGACTCCTACAATGAGCAGTTCTTC. Protein product: CASSPLWIVDSYNEQFF.

The genes are TRBV4-1 and TRBJ1-1; D is perhaps TRBD1 (5 bases). Trimming pared 3 bases from V and 8 bases from J, leaving 16 bases between. Germline assignment: CDR1 MGHRA and CDR2 YSYEKL. The CDR3 is made up of 14 amino acids. CDR3 region: CASSQTLRGGEAFF. The DNA for the CDR3 is TGCGCCAGCAGCCAGACTCTCCGGGGGGGGGAAGCTTTCTTT.

The gene calls are TRBV5-5 and TRBJ2-3; TRBD1 is a possible D gene (5 bases). V was shortened by 0 bases and J by 2 bases, with 16 bases between the two germline ends. This CDR3 region has 17 residues. Germline CDR1 is SGHKS and CDR2 is YYEKEE (reference sequence). CDR3 amino acids: CASSLAWQGTSTDTQYF. CDR3 sequence (DNA): TGTGCCAGCAGCTTGGCCTGGCAGGGCACTTCCACAGATACGCAGTATTTT.

The chain couples TRBV7-2 to TRBJ1-6; possibly TRBD1 for D (5 bases). Trimming stripped 1 base from V and 1 base from J, with 14 bases between. Germline lookup yields CDR1 SGHTA and CDR2 FQGNSA. This CDR3 region has 18 residues. This CDR3 is CASSLVFSRGSYNSPLHF. In DNA form, the CDR3 reads TGTGCCAGCAGCTTAGTGTTCTCACGGGGGTCCTATAATTCACCCCTCCACTTT.

The chain carries TRBV6-5 and TRBJ2-5, with 7 bases that match TRBD1. The DNA end lines up better with TRBJ2-7; the J call may be wrong. The CDR3 sequence is 14 residues long. Germline V CDR1 and CDR2: MNHEY, SVGAGI. CDR3 in DNA: TGTGCCAGCAGTTACTCTAGGGGGCGTTACGAGCAGTACTTC. It specifies CASSYSRGRYEQYF.

J is TRBJ2-7 and V is TRBV7-9, with 9 positions matching TRBD2. Germline V gene data show CDR1 as SEHNR and CDR2 as FQNEAQ (reference sequence). CDR3 size: 14 residues. Germline trimming cut 5 bases from V and 4 bases from J; bases unmatched to any gene: 6. The CDR3 protein is CASSPPAGGYEQYF. The CDR3 DNA reads TGTGCCAGCAGCCCCCCAGCGGGAGGTTACGAGCAGTACTTC.

The chain is built from TRBV28 and TRBJ2-1; possible D gene TRBD1, 6 bases. Germline V gives CDR1 MDHEN, CDR2 SYDVKM. V lost 6 bases to trimming and J lost 3 bases, with 12 bases between them. The CDR3 runs 14 residues. DNA of the CDR3: TGTGCCAGCAGGCGACGGGACAACTACAATGAGCAGTTCTTC. It translates to CASRRRDNYNEQFF.

As regards this clonotype: One end of the junction is discordant with germline, which a read error may explain. The V call is TRBV4-3, the J call TRBJ2-1; 8 positions match TRBD1. There are 16 residues in the CDR3. From germline, CDR1 is LGHNA and CDR2 YSLEER. The CDR3: CASSQDRGTQGDPKYF. CDR3 bases: TGCGCCAGCAGCCAAGATAGAGGGACACAGGGGGACCCCAAGTACTTC.

This clonotype occurred a few times. This rearrangement joins TRBV7-8 to TRBJ1-4; 9 bases map to TRBD1. This CDR3 is built from 15 residues. V dropped 5 bases and J dropped 6; count of bases not matched to a gene: 7. Germline CDR1 reads SGHVS; CDR2 reads FQNEAQ. Written as DNA, the CDR3 is TGTGCCAGCAGCACTCACAGGGGGCCGGATGAAAAACTGTTTTTT. It yields the protein CASSTHRGPDEKLFF.

The CDR3 reads CSAPRAQGRGNEQFF. The CDR3 nucleotides read TGCAGTGCTCCGAGGGCTCAGGGTAGAGGGAATGAGCAGTTCTTC. The chain recombines TRBV20-1 with TRBJ2-1; D may match TRBD1 or TRBD2 (5 bases each). V was clipped by 5 bases and J by 7 bases, with 21 bases between them. The CDR3 consists of 15 residues. CDR1 is DFQATT, CDR2 SNEGSKA, per germline (reference sequence).

In this sample, this clonotype turned up a few times. V usage is TRBV20-1 and J usage is TRBJ1-4, with D possibly TRBD1 on 5 matching bases. The CDR3 is 15 residues long. V shed 0 bases and J shed 5 bases, with 13 bases lying between them. CDR1 is DFQATT, CDR2 SNEGSKA, per germline (reference sequence). CDR3 in amino acids: CSARDLRDGNEKLFF. In DNA form, the CDR3 reads TGCAGTGCTAGAGATCTCAGGGATGGGAATGAAAAACTGTTTTTT.

The rearrangement joins TRBV7-2 to TRBJ2-1; 11 bases are a match to TRBD2. Trimming cost V 6 bases and J 14 bases; bases outside gene matches: 15. The length of the CDR3 is 15 residues. CDR1 and CDR2 from the germline V gene are SGHTA and FQGNSA. The CDR3: CASRQDISGGASEFF. The DNA of the CDR3 is TGTGCCAGCAGACAAGACATTAGCGGGGGGGCCTCGGAGTTCTTC.

The CDR3 protein is CASSLRRLETQYF. CDR3 DNA: TGTGCCAGCAGTTTGAGGCGGTTGGAGACCCAGTACTTC. The chain carries TRBV12-3 or TRBV12-4 and TRBJ2-5; no reliable D call. The CDR3 covers 13 residues. Trimming shortened V by 3 bases and J by 5 bases, and 10 bases separated the two germline ends.

V is TRBV4-1 and J is TRBJ2-7; D may be TRBD1 (6 bases). Trimming pared 4 bases from V and 1 base from J, leaving 11 bases between. Germline assignment: CDR1 MGHRA and CDR2 YSYEKL. The CDR3 spans 14 residues. The CDR3 loop reads CASSPLGASYEQYF. In nucleotides, the CDR3 is TGCGCCAGCAGCCCCCTGGGGGCGTCCTACGAGCAGTACTTC.

This clonotype was seen many times. The chain employs TRBV3-1 and TRBJ2-5; D gene uncertain. The germline V gene has CDR1 LGHDT and CDR2 YNNKEL (reference sequence). The CDR3 covers 14 residues. Between the trimmed V and J ends, which lost 4 bases and 0 bases, there was a span of 9 bases. Here the CDR3 reads CASSPGRDQETQYF. The CDR3 region has the DNA TGTGCCAGCAGCCCAGGACGTGACCAAGAGACCCAGTACTTC.

With respect to this clonotype: At one end the junction does not follow the germline gene, possibly because of a read error. The CDR3 DNA is TGTGTCAGCAGTCCCGACGGCCGATACTACGAGCAGTACTTC. This gives the protein CVSSPDGRYYEQYF. V and J are TRBV28 and TRBJ2-7; D is unclear. Germline assignment: CDR1 MDHEN and CDR2 SYDVKM. CDR3 length: 14 amino acids.

The chain couples TRBV10-3 to TRBJ2-1; 10 nucleotides align to TRBD1. V dropped 3 bases and J dropped 4; count of bases not matched to a gene: 6. The CDR3 is 16 residues long. Germline V gene sequence: CDR1 ENHRY, CDR2 SYGVKD. In DNA, the CDR3 is TGTGCCATCAGTGACCGTGGGACAGGGGCATACAATGAGCAGTTCTTC. This translates into CAISDRGTGAYNEQFF.

The genes are TRBV25-1 and TRBJ1-2, with 7 bases matching TRBD1. CDR1 and CDR2 (germline): MGHDK, SYGVNS. After removal of 5 bases from V and 0 bases from J, the junction contained 12 bases not matched to a gene. The CDR3 spans 17 residues. The CDR3 spells CASSSQRGGQANYGYTF. The DNA for the CDR3 is TGTGCCAGCAGTTCCCAGAGAGGGGGCCAAGCTAACTATGGCTACACCTTC.